This TCR beta chain stems from a study of CD8+ T cells in alopecia areata. Study information: Donors of skin were C3H/HeJ mice aged about 6-13 months with spontaneous alopecia, and recipients were approximately 6-11-week-old female C3H/HeJ mice. Study-level results: Normal skin's resident alphabeta T cells are also sequenced in scalp samples. Higher clonality and more expanded CD8+ clones appeared in lesional than normal scalp.

Sorting relied on CD4, CD8alpha, NKG2D, NKG2ACE and other markers applied to pooled cutaneous lymph node cells. Following extraction, RNA underwent reverse transcription to cDNA, which served as the sequencing template. Profiling relied on immunoSEQ multiplex PCR, and the TCRdb table lists in-frame clones only, not all of them. Singletons are absent from the sample, which has 9,800 or so clones. After removal of 3 bases from V and 5 bases from J, the junction contained 8 bases not matched to a gene. The germline CDR1 and CDR2 sequences are NSQYPW and LRSPGD (reference sequence). This CDR3 has 16 residues. This clone has ten or more counts. Its target is not known. Genes here carry mouse names. The CDR3 end falls 4 residues outside the read, so it is completed with the germline J gene.

This chain links TRBV1 with TRBJ2-2, with TRBD1 matching 8 bases. The sequence came from a C3H/HeJ mouse with alopecia areata. This strain's MHC haplotype is H2-k. The sequenced sample consisted of CD8+ T cells sorted from a lymph node. Incomplete CDR3 DNA: TGCACCTGCAGTGCTCCGGACAGGGCGAGGACCGGG. Translation gives CTCSAPDRARTG. The entire CDR3 reads CTCSAPDRARTGQLYF. Combining the CDR3 with reference TRBV1 and TRBJ2-2 gives the whole variable domain VTLLEQNPRWRLVPRGQAVNLRCILKNSQYPWMSWYQQDLQKQLQWLFTLRSPGDKEVKSLPGADYLATRVTDTELRLQVANMSQGRTLYCTCSAPDRARTGQLYFGEGSKLTVL.